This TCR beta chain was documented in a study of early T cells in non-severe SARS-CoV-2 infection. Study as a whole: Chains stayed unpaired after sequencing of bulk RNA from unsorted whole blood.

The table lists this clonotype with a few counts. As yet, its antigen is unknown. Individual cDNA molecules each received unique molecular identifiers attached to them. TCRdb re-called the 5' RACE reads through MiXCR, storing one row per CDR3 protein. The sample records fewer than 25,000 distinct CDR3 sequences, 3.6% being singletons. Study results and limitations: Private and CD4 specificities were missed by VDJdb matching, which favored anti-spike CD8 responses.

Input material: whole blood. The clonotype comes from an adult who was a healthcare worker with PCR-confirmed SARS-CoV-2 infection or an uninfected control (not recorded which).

The CDR3 coding sequence is TGTGCCACCAGTGATCCAGGGGAAGACGAGCAGTTCTTC. It specifies CATSDPGEDEQFF. The chain has TRBV24-1 and TRBJ2-1, with D possibly TRBD1 on 6 matching bases. V shed 3 bases and J shed 10 bases, with 12 bases lying between them. From germline, CDR1 is KGHDR and CDR2 SFDVKD. The CDR3 runs to 13 residues.